This T cell receptor (beta chain) was retrieved from a study of early T cells in non-severe SARS-CoV-2 infection. MiXCR was run by TCRdb on the 5' RACE reads, yielding one entry per CDR3 protein. The sample consists of about 98,000 distinct CDR3 sequences, 10% to 15% of them appearing once. In this sample, this clonotype turned up a few times. Per germline, CDR1 SGHKS and CDR2 YYEKEE (reference sequence). The CDR3 totals 11 residues. Trimming left V 3 bases short and J 2 bases short, with 3 bases between. This chain links TRBV5-5 with TRBJ2-7; D unresolved. The sample taken for sequencing was whole blood. This TCR derives from an adult who was a healthcare worker with PCR-confirmed SARS-CoV-2 infection or an uninfected control (not recorded which). The CDR3 DNA follows: TGTGCCAGCAGCTCGGCCTACGAGCAGTACTTC. Translation: CASSSAYEQYF.